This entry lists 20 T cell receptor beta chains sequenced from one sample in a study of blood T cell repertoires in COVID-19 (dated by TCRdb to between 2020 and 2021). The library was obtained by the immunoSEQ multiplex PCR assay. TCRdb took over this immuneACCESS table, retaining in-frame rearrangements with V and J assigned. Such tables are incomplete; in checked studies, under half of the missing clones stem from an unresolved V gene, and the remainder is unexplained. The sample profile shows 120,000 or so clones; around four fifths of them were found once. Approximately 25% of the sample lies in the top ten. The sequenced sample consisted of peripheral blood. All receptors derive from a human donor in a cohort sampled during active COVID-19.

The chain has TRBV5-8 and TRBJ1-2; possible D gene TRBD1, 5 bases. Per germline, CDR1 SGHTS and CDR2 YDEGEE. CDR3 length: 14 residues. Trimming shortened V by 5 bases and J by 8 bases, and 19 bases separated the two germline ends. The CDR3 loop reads CASRPRDSRGGYTF. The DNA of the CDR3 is TGTGCCAGCAGACCCCGGGACTCAAGAGGCGGCTACACCTTC.

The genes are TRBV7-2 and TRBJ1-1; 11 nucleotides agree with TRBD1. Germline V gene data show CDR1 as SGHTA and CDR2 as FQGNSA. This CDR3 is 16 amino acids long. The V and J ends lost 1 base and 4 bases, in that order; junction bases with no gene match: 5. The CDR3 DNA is TGTGCCAGCAGCTTAGGGACAGGGGGCGTGCGCACTGAAGCTTTCTTT. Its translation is CASSLGTGGVRTEAFF.

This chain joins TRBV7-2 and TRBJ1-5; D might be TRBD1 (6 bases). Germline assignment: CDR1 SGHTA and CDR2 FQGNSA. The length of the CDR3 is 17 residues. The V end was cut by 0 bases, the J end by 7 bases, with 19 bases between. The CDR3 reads CASSLALGRGLGQPQHF. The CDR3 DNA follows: TGTGCCAGCAGCTTAGCGCTGGGGCGGGGGCTGGGACAGCCCCAGCATTTT.

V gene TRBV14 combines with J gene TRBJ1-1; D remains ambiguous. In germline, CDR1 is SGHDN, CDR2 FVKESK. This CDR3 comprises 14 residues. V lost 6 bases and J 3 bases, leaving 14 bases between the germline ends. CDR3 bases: TGTGCCAGCAGTCCGGGGTATGGGGACACTGAAGCTTTCTTT. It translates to CASSPGYGDTEAFF. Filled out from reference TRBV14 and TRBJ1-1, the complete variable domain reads EAGVTQFPSHSVIEKGQTVTLRCDPISGHDNLYWYRRVMGKEIKFLLHFVKESKQDESGMPNNRFLAERTGGTYSTLKVQPAELEDSGVYFCASSPGYGDTEAFFGQGTRLTVV.

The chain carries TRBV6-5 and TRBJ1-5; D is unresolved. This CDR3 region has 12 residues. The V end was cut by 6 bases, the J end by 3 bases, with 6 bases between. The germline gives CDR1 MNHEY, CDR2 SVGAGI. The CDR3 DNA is TGTGCCAGCAGGGCCCCCAATCAGCCCCAGCATTTT. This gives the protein CASRAPNQPQHF.

The CDR3 sequence: CATSDTGAPNTGELFF. CDR3 bases: TGTGCCACCAGTGATACGGGAGCGCCGAACACCGGGGAGCTGTTTTTT. V gene TRBV24-1 combines with J gene TRBJ2-2; D is possibly TRBD2 (6 bases). Germline V CDR1 and CDR2: KGHDR, SFDVKD. The CDR3 loop spans 16 amino acids. V was trimmed by 3 bases and J by 0 bases, leaving 10 bases between them.

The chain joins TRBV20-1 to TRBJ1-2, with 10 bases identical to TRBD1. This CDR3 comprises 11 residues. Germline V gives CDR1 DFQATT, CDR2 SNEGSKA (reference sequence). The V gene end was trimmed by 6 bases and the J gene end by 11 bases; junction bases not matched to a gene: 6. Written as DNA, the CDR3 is TGCAGTGCGGGGGGGACAGGGGATTACACCTTC. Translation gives CSAGGTGDYTF.

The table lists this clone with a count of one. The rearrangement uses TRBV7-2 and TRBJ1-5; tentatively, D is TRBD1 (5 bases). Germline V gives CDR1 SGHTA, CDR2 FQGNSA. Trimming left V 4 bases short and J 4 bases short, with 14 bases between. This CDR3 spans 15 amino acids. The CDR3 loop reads CASSSGTLRNQPQHF. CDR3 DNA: TGTGCCAGCAGCTCAGGGACTTTACGAAATCAGCCCCAGCATTTT.

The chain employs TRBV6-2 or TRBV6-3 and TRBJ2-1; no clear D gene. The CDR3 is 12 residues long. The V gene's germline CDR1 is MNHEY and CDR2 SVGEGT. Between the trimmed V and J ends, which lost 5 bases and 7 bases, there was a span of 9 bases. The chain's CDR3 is CASSESLNEQFF. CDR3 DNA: TGTGCCAGCAGTGAGTCGTTAAATGAGCAGTTCTTC.

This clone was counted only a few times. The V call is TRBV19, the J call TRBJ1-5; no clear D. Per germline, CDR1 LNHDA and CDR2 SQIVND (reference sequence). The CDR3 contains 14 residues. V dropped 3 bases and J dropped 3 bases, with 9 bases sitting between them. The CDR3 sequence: CASSIASLNQPQHF. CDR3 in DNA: TGTGCCAGTAGTATCGCCAGTCTCAATCAGCCCCAGCATTTT.

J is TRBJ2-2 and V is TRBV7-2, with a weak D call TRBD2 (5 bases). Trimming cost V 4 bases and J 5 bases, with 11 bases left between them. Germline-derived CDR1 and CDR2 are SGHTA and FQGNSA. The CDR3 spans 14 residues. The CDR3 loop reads CASSWAGSTGELFF. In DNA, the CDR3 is TGTGCCAGCAGCTGGGCGGGTAGTACCGGGGAGCTGTTTTTT.

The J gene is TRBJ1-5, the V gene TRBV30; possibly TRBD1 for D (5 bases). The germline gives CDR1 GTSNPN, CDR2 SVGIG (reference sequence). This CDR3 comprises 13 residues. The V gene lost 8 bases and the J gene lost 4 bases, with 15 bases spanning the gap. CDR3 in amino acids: CALGGGPNQPQHF. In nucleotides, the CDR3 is TGTGCCCTGGGGGGAGGGCCTAATCAGCCCCAGCATTTT.

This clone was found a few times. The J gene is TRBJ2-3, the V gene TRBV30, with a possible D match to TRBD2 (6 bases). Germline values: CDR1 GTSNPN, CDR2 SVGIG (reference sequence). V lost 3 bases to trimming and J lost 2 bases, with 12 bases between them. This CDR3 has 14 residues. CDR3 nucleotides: TGTGCCTGGAGCCCTCGGGGGAACACAGATACGCAGTATTTT. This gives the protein CAWSPRGNTDTQYF.

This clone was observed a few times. This CDR3 is CASSFTPGDTIYF. The CDR3 nucleotides are TGTGCCAGCAGTTTCACCCCCGGGGACACCATATATTTT. This sequence joins TRBV12-3 or TRBV12-4 and TRBJ1-3; D is undetermined. V was pared by 3 bases and J by 8 bases, with 11 bases between. The CDR3 length is 13 residues.

The CDR3 is CASSSRSALYF. The CDR3 bases are TGTGCCAGCAGTTCCCGAAGTGCACTGTACTTC. The chain is built from TRBV27 and TRBJ2-7, with D unclear. V was pared by 4 bases and J by 12 bases, with 13 bases between. Germline values: CDR1 MNHEY, CDR2 SMNVEV (reference sequence). CDR3 length: 11 amino acids.

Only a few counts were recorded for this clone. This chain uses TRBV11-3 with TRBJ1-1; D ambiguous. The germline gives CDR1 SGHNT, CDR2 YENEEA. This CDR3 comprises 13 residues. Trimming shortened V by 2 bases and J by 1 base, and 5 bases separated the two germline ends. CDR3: CASSLQENTEAFF. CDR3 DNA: TGTGCCAGCAGCTTACAGGAGAACACTGAAGCTTTCTTT.

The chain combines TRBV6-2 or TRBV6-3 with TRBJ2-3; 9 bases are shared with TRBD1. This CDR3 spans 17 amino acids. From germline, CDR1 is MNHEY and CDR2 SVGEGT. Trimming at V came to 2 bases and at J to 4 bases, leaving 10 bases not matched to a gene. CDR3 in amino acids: CASSYPLWGQGSDTQYF. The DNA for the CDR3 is TGTGCCAGCAGTTACCCACTATGGGGACAGGGATCAGATACGCAGTATTTT.

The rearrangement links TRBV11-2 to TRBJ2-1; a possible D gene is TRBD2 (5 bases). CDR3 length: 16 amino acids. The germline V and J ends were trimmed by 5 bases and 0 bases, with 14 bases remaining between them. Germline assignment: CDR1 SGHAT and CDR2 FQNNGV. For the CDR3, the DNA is TGTGCCAGCAGCCTGTTGAATGAGGGCTCCTACAATGAGCAGTTCTTC. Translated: CASSLLNEGSYNEQFF.

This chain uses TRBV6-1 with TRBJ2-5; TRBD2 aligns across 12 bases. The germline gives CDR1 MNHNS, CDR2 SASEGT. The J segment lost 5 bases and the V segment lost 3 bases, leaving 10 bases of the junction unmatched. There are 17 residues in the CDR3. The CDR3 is CASSDSRTSGARETQYF. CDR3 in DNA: TGTGCCAGCAGTGATAGCCGGACTAGCGGGGCGCGGGAGACCCAGTACTTC.

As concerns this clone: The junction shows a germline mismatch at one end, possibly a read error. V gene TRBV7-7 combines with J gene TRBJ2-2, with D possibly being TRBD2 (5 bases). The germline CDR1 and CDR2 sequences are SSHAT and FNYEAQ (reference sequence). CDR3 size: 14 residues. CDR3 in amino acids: CASSLVKEGAELFF. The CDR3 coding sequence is TGTGCTAGCAGCTTAGTTAAAGAGGGAGCGGAGCTGTTTTTT.